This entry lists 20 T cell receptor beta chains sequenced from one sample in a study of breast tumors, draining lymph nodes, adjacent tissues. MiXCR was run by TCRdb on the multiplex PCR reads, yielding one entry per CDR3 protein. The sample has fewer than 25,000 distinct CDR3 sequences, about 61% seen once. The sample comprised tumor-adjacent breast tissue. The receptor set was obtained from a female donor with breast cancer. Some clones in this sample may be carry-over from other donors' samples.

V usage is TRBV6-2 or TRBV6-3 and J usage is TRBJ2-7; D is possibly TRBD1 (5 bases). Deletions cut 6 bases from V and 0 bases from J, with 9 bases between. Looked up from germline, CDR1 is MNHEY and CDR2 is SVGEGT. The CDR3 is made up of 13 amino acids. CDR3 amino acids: CASRRQSSYEQYF. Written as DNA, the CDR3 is TGTGCCAGCAGACGACAGAGCTCCTACGAGCAGTACTTC.

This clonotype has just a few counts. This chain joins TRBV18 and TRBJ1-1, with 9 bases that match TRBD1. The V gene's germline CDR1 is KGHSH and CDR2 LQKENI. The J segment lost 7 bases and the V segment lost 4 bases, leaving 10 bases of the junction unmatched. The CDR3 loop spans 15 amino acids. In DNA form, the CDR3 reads TGTGCCAGCTCACTACAGGGGGCGCGGGTCGGTGAAGCTTTCTTT. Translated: CASSLQGARVGEAFF.

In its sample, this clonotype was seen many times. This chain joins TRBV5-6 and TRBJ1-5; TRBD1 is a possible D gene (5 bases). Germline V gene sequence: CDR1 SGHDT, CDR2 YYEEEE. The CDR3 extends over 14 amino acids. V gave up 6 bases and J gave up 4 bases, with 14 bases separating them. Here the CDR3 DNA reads TGTGCCAGCAATTACCGGGACGGGAATCAGCCCCAGCATTTT. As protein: CASNYRDGNQPQHF.

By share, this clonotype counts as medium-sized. CDR3 amino acids: CASSPGKRGSNQPQHF. CDR3 DNA sequence: TGTGCCAGCAGTCCAGGAAAGAGGGGAAGCAATCAGCCCCAGCATTTT. V gene TRBV12-3 or TRBV12-4 combines with J gene TRBJ1-5; a possible D gene is TRBD1 (5 bases). The CDR3 sequence is 16 residues long. The V and J ends lost 5 bases and 1 base respectively, with 15 bases between them.

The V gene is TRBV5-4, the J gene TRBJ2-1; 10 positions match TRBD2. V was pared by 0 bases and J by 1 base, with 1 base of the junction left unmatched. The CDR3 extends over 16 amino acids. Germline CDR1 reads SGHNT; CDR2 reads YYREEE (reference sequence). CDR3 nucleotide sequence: TGTGCCAGCAGCTTGGCTAGCGGGGGATCCTACAATGAGCAGTTCTTC. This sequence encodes CASSLASGGSYNEQFF.

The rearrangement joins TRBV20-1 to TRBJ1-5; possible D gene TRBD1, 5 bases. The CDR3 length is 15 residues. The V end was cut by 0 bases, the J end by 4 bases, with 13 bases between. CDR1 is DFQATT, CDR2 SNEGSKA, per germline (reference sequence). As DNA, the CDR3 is TGCAGTGCTAGAGAAGTGGCCAGGGCTAATCAGCCCCAGCATTTT. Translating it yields CSAREVARANQPQHF.

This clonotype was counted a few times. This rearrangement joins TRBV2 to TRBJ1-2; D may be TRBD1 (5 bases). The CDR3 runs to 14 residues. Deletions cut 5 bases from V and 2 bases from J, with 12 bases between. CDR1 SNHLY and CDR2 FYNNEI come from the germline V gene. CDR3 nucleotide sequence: TGTGCCAGCAGTCCGGACAAAAGGAACTATGGCTACACCTTC. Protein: CASSPDKRNYGYTF.

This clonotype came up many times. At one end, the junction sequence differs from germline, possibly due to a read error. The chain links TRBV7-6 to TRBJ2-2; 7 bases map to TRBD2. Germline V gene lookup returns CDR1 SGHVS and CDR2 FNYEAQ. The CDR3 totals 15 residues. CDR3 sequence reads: CASSFGVAGAGELLF. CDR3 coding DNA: TGTGCCAGCAGCTTCGGGGTAGCGGGCGCCGGGGAGCTGCTTTTT.

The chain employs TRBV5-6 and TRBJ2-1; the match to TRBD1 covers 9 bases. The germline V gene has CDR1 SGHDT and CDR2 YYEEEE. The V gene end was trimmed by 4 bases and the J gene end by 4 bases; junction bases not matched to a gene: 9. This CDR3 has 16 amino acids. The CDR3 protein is CASSPLPGTGYNEQFF. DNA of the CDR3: TGTGCCAGCAGCCCCCTCCCCGGGACAGGGTACAATGAGCAGTTCTTC. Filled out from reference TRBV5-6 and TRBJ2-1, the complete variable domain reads DAGVTQSPTHLIKTRGQQVTLRCSPKSGHDTVSWYQQALGQGPQFIFQYYEEEERQRGNFPDRFSGHQFPNYSSELNVNALLLGDSALYLCASSPLPGTGYNEQFFGPGTRLTVL.

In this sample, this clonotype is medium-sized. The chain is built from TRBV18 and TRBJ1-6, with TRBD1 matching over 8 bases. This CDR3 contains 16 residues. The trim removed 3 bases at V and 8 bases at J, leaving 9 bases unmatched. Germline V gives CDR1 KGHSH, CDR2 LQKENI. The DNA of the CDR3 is TGTGCCAGCTCACCGCAGACAGGGGAACCGGATTCACCCCTCCACTTT. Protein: CASSPQTGEPDSPLHF.

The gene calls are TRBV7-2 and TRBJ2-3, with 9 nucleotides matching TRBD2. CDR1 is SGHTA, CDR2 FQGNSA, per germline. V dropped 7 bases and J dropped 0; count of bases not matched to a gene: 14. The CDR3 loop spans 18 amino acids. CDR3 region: CASIEGRAGGYSTDTQYF. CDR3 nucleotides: TGTGCCAGCATCGAGGGGAGGGCGGGAGGGTACAGCACAGATACGCAGTATTTT.

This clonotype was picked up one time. The CDR3 DNA reads TGTGCCAGCAGCTTGGGGACGAACACCGGGGAGCTGTTTTTT. Protein sequence: CASSLGTNTGELFF. This chain uses TRBV7-3 with TRBJ2-2; the D is unclear. The V gene's germline CDR1 is SGHTA and CDR2 FQGTGA. Trimming removed 3 bases at V and 0 bases at J, with 5 bases between. The CDR3 covers 14 residues. The entire variable domain, with the rest obtained from reference TRBV7-3 and TRBJ2-2, is as follows: GAGVSQTPSNKVTEKGKYVELRCDPISGHTALYWYRQSLGQGPEFLIYFQGTGAADDSGLPNDRFFAVRPEGSVSTLKIQRTERGDSAVYLCASSLGTNTGELFFGEGSRLTVL.

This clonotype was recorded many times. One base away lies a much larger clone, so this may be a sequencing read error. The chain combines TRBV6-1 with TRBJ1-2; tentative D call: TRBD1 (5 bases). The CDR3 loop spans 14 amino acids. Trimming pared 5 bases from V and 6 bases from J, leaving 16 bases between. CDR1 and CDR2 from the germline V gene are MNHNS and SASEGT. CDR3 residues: CASSQVPGSNGYTF. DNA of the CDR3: TGTGCCAGCAGTCAAGTTCCAGGGTCAAATGGCTACACCTTC.

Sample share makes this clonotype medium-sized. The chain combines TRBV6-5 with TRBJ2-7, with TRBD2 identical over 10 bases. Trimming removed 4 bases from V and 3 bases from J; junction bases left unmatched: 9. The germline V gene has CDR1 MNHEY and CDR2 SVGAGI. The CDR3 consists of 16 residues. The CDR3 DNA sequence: TGTGCCAGCAGTTCGCTTAGCGGGGGGACTCTCTACGAGCAGTACTTC. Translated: CASSSLSGGTLYEQYF.

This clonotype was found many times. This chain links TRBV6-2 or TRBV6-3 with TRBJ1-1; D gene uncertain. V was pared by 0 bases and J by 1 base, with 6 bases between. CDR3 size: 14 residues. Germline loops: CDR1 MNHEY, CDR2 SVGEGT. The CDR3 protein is CASSYSHRNTEAFF. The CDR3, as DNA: TGTGCCAGCAGTTACTCACACAGGAACACTGAAGCTTTCTTT.

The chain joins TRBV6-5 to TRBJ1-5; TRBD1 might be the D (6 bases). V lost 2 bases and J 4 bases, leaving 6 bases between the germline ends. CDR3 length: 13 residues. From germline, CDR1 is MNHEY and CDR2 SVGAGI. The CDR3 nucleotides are TGTGCCAGCAGTTACACAGGGAATCAGCCCCAGCATTTT. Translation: CASSYTGNQPQHF.

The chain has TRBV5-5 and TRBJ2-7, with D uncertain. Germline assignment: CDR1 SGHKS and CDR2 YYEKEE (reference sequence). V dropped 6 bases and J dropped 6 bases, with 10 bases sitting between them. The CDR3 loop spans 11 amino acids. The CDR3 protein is CASIPELEQYF. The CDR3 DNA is TGTGCCAGCATCCCAGAGCTCGAGCAGTACTTC.

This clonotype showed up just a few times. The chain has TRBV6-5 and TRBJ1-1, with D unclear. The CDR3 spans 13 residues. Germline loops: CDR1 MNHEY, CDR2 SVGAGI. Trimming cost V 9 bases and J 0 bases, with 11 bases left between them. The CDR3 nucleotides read TGTGCCAGTTCCCCTGGCGTGAACACTGAAGCTTTCTTT. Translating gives CASSPGVNTEAFF.

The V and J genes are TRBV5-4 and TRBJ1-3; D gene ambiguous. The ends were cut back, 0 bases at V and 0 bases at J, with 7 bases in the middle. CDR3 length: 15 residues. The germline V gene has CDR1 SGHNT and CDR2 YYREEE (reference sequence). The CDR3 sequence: CASSLGRRSGNTIYF. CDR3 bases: TGTGCCAGCAGCTTGGGACGGCGCTCTGGAAACACCATATATTTT.

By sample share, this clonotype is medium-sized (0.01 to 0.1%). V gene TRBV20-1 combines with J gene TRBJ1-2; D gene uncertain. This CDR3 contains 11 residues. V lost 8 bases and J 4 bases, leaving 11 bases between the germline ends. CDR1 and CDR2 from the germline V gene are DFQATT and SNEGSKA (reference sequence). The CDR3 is CSNRALYGYTF. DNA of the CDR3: TGCAGTAATAGGGCCCTCTATGGCTACACCTTC.